Below, one T cell receptor (beta chain) is given with its context. Its antigen is unidentified. These data originate in a study of OX40 agonist ivuxolimab in advanced cancers. Study at large: Patients were given ivuxolimab, an antibody that agonizes OX40 (CD134). At 0.01 to 10 mg/kg, ivuxolimab was administered intravenously to patients every 2 weeks. Study results and caveats: At 0.1 to 3.0 mg/kg and by week 6, CD4+ and CD8+ T cells in the blood had expanded clonally.

Libraries were prepared by immunoSEQ multiplex PCR; TCRdb keeps only in-frame clonotypes and omits some of them. The table has about 38,000 clones, about 74% seen once; the top ten hold around 12%. Autoimmune disease history or systemic immunosuppression led to patients being barred. This specimen consisted of CD4+ or CD8+ T cells sorted from blood, obtained in a trial of the OX40 agonist ivuxolimab. This sequence originates from an adult with an advanced solid tumor such as melanoma, head and neck, liver or kidney cancer.

The CDR3 nucleotides read TGCGCCAGCAGCCCGGGCCGGGAGAGGGAGACCCAGTACTTC. Encoded protein: CASSPGRERETQYF. This chain connects TRBV5-1 to TRBJ2-5; D is possibly TRBD2 (6 bases). V was pared by 4 bases and J by 5 bases, with 15 bases between. The CDR3 extends over 14 amino acids. The germline gives CDR1 SGHRS, CDR2 YFSETQ.